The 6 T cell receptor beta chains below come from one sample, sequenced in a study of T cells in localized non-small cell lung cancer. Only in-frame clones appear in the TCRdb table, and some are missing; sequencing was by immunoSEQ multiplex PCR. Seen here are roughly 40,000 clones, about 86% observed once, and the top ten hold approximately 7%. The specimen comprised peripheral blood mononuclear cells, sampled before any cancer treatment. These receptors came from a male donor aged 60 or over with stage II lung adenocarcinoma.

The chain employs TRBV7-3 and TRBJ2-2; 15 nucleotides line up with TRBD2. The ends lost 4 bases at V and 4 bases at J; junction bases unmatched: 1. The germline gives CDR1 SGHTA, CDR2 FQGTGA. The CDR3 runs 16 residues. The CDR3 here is CASSSGLAGGTGELFF. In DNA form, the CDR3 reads TGTGCCAGCAGCTCGGGACTAGCGGGAGGCACCGGGGAGCTGTTTTTT.

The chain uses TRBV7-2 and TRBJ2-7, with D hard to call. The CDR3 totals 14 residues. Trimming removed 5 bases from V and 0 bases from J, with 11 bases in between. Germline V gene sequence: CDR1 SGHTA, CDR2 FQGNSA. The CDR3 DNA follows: TGTGCCAGCAGCGTAGGACGGAGCTCCTACGAGCAGTACTTC. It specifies CASSVGRSSYEQYF.

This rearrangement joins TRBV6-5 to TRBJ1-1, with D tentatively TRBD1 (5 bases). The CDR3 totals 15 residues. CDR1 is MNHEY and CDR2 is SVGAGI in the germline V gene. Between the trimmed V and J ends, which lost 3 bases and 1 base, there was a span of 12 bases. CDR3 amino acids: CASSYETGANTEAFF. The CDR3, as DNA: TGTGCCAGCAGTTATGAAACAGGCGCGAACACTGAAGCTTTCTTT.

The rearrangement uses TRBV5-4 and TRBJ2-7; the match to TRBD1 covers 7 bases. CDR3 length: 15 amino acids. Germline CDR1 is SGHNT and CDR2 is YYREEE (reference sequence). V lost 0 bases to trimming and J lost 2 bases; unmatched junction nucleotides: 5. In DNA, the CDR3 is TGTGCCAGCAGCTTGGGCCGACAGGGCGCCTACGAGCAGTACTTC. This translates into CASSLGRQGAYEQYF.

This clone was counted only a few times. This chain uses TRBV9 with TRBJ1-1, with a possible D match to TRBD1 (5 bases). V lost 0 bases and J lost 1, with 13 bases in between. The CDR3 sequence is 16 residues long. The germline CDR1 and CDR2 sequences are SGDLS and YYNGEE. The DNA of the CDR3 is TGTGCCAGCAGCGTAGGGTGGGCAGGGAAGAACACTGAAGCTTTCTTT. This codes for CASSVGWAGKNTEAFF.

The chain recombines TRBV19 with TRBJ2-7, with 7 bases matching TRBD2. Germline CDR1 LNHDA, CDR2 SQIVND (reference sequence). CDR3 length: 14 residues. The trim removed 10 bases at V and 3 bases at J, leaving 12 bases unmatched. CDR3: CATSRGRASYEQYF. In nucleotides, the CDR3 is TGTGCCACTTCCCGAGGGAGGGCCAGCTACGAGCAGTACTTC.